This T cell receptor beta chain was recovered during a study of blood T cell repertoires in COVID-19. The data were produced by immunoSEQ multiplex PCR, yet TCRdb's version contains in-frame clones alone and is incomplete. The data contain 250,000 to 300,000 clones, approximately 91% of them seen just once; the ten biggest clones take up 2.3%. The V end lost 5 bases, the J end lost 2 bases, and 7 bases lay between the germline ends. The CDR3 spans 13 residues. Germline assignment: CDR1 LNHDA and CDR2 SQIVND (reference sequence). This TCR derives from a woman aged 40-49 years with acute COVID-19. The chain joins TRBV19 to TRBJ2-1; D is unclear. The sample was PBMCs or T cells enriched from blood (not recorded which). The CDR3 DNA sequence: TGTGCCAGTAGTGTTGTCGCCTACAATGAGCAGTTCTTC. It yields the protein CASSVVAYNEQFF.